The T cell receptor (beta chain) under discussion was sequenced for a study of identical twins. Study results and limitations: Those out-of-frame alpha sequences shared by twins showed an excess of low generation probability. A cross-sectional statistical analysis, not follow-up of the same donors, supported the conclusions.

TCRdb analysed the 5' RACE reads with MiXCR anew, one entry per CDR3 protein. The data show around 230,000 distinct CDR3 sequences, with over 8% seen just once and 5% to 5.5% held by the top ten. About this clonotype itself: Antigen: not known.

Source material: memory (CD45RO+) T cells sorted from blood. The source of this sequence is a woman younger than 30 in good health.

CDR3 in amino acids: CAWGSGLAGVYF. The CDR3 DNA reads as TGTGCCTGGGGCTCGGGACTAGCGGGAGTATATTTT. The V gene is TRBV30, the J gene TRBJ2-3; 14 positions match TRBD2. The germline CDR1 and CDR2 sequences are GTSNPN and SVGIG (reference sequence). V dropped 5 bases and J dropped 15; count of bases not matched to a gene: 7. CDR3 length: 12 residues.